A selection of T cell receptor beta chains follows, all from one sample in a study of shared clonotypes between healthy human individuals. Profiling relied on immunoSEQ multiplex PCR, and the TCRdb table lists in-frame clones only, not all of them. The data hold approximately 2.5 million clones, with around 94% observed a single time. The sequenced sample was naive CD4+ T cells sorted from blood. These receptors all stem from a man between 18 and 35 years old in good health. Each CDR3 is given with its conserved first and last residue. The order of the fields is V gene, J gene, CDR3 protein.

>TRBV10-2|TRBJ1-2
CASSDQGGVERIRGYTF
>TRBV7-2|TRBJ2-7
CASTPGLAYSYEQYF
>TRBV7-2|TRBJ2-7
CASRIGLATLEQYF
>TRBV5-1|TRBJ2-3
CASGSGTGTDTQYF
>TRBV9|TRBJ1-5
CASSASAGNQPQHF
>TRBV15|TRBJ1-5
CATSQTANQPQHF
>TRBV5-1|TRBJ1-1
CASSLVLDTEAFF
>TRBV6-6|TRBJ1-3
CASSYSTGSPGNTIYF
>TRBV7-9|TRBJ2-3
CASPGVTESGTDTQYF
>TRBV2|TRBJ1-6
CASSLQGLNSPLHF
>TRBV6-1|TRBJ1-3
CASRRGSGNTIYF
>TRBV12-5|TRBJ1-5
CARGSRVGNQPQHF
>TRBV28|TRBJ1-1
CASSYPGNKDGNTEAFF
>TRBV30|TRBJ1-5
CAWSVHNQPQHF
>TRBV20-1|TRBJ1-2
CSARDVGISIF
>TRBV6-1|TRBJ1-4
CASFTGGTGEEKLFF
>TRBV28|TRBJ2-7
CASSLGDRHYEQYF
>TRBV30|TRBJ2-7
CAWSVRRDYEQYF
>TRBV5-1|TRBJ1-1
CASSRIGTIGHTEAFF
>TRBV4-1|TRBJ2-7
CASSQVVGQGALSEQYF
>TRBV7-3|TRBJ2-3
CASSPRGYTDTQYF
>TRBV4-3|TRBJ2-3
CASSTSGLAGVDTQYF
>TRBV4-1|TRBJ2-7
CASSTRTGYEQYF
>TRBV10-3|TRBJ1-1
CAISDAIGVAFF
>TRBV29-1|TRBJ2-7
CSVVAESSYEQYF
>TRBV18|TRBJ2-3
CASSTTGGTDTQYF
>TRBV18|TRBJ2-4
CASSPIQGVGPNIQYF
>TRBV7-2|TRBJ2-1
CASSSIRQGAINEQFF
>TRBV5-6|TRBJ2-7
CASRWTPDSYEQYF
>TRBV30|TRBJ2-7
CAWRGQGAYEQYF
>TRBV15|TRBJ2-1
CATSRQGKYNEQFF
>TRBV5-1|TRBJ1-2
CASSLGGTGNDGYTF
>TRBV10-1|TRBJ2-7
CASSETGLVLLFAYEQYF
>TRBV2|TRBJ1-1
CASRTEAMNTEAFF
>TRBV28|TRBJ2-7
CASLSSDSYEQYF
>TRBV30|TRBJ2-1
CAWTLAGFWSSYNEQFF
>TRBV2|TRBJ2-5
CASNLDRGSETQYF
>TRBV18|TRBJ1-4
CASAPGGVNEKLFF
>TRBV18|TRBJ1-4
CASSPRATGTNEKLFF
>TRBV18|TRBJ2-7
CASSPNEVLRDEQYF
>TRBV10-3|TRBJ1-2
CAIRKAGDGDNYGYTF
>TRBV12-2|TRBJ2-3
CASRLVPGAGTDTQYF
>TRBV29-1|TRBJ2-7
CSVGTSGSEQYF
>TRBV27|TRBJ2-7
CASSPGTGVSYEQYF
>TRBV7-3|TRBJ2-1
CASSLKAGPMMSNEQFF
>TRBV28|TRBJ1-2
CASSQGGPYGYTF
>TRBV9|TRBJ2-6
CASTDSGANVLTF
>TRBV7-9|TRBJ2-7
CASSLGPRAYEQYF
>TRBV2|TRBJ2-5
CASSDGLRETQYF
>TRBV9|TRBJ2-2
CASSVEIGRAGNTGELFF
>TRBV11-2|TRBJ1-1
CASSPAVRQPNTEAFF
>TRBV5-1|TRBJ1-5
CASSLSGSSNQPQHF
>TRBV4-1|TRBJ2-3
CASSRGEGVTTDTQYF
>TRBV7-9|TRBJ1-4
CASSLDVPGKVEKLFF
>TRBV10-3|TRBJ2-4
CAISESRGLSRENIQYF
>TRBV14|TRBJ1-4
CASSQVFGGNEKLFF
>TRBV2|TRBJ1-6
CASSDPVRGVDSPLHF